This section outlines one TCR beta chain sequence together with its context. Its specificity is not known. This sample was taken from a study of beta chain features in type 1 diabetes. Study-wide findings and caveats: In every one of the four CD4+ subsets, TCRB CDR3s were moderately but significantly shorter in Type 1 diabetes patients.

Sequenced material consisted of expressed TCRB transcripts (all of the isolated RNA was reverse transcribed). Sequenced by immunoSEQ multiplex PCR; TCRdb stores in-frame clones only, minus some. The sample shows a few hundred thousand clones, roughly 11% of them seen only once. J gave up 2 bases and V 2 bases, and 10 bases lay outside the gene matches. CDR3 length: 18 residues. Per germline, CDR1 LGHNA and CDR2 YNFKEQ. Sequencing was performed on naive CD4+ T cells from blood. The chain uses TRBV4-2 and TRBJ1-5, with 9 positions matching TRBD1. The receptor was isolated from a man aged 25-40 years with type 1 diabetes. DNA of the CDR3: TGTGCCAGCAGCCAACCCGGGACAGGGTTGCCCGGCAATCAGCCCCAGCATTTT. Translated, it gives CASSQPGTGLPGNQPQHF.